This paragraph covers one T cell receptor (beta chain) sequence. The sample belongs to a study of identical twins. This CDR3 is 14 amino acids long. J lost 10 bases, V lost 0 bases, and 4 bases had no gene match. Looked up from germline, CDR1 is SGDLS and CDR2 is YYNGEE. TCRdb re-analysed the 5' RACE reads in MiXCR, keeping a single row per CDR3 protein. The data show about 570,000 distinct CDR3 sequences, with over 8.5% seen just once and around 3% held by the top ten. The sample was also reused in another study, on yellow fever vaccine responses in identical twins.

Sequencing used PBMCs. The chain recombines TRBV9 with TRBJ2-1; 10 bases align to TRBD2. The source of this sequence is a young woman in good health. The CDR3 bases are TGTGCCAGCAGCGTAGGGACTAGCGGTGGGGAGCAGTTCTTC. This sequence encodes CASSVGTSGGEQFF.